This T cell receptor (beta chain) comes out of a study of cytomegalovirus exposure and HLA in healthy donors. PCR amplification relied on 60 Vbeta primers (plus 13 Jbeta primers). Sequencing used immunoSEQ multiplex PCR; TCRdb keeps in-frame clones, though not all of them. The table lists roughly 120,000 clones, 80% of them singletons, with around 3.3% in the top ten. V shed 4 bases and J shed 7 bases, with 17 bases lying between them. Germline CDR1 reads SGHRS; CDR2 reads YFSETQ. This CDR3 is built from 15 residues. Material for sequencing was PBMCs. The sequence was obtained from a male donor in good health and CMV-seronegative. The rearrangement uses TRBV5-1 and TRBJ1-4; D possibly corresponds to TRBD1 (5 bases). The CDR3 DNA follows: TGCGCCAGCAGCGGGACTCCGGACGGGGGTGAAAAACTGTTTTTT. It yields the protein CASSGTPDGGEKLFF.